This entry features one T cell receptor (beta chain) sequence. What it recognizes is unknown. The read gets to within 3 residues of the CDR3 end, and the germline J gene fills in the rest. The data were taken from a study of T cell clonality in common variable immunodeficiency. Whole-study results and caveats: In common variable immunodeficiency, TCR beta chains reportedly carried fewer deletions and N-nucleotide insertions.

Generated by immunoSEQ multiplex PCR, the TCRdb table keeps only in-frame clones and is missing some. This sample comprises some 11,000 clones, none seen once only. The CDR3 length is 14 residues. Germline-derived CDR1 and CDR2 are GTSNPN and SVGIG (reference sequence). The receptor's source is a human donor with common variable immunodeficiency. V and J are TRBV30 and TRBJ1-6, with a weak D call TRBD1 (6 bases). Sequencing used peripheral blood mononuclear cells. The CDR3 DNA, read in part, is TGTGCCTGGAGGGGGGCCAGGGCCTTTGGGACC. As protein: CAWRGARAFGT. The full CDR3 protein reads CAWRGARAFGTLHF.